The TCR beta chain described here comes from a study of T cells in Graves' hyperthyroidism and ophthalmopathy. From RNA transcripts, TCR beta CDR3 regions were amplified. TCR CDR3 underwent first-round RT-PCR with the HTBI primer set. TCRdb processed the multiplex PCR reads anew with MiXCR; each CDR3 protein has one entry. The table lists some 570,000 distinct CDR3 sequences, roughly 15% of them singletons. The table lists this clonotype with many counts. This CDR3 has 12 residues. CDR1 and CDR2 (germline): SQVTM, ANQGSEA. Trimming removed 7 bases from V and 0 bases from J, with 9 bases in between. V and J are TRBV29-1 and TRBJ1-1; D remains unclear. This clonotype was obtained from a woman aged 18-35 years with Graves' ophthalmopathy. Material: blood. The CDR3 loop is CSALDMNTEAFF. The CDR3 DNA follows: TGCAGCGCTCTAGATATGAACACTGAAGCTTTCTTT.